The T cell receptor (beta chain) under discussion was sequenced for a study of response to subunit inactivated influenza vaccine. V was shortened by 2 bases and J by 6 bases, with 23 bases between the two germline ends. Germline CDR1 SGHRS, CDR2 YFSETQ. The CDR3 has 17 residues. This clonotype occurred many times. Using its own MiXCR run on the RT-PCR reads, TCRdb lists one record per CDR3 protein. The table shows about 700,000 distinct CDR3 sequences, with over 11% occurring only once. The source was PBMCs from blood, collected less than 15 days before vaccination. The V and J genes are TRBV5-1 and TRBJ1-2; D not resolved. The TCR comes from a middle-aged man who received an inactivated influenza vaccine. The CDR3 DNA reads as TGCGCCAGCAGCTTAGAACCCACCGGGCGAGGTCTTCATGGCTACACCTTC. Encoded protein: CASSLEPTGRGLHGYTF.